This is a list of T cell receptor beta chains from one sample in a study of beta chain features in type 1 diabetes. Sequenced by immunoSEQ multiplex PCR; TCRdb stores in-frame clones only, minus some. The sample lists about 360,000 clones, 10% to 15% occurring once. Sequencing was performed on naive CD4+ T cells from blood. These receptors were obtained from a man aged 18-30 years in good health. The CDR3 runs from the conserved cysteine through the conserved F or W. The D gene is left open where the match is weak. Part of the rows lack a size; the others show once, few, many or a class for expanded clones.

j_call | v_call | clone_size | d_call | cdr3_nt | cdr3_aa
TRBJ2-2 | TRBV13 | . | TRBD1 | TGTGCCAGCACCTCACCCGGGACAGGGGAAGCCGGGGAGCTGTTTTTT | CASTSPGTGEAGELFF
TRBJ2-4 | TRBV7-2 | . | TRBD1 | TGTGCCAGCAGTTTCCGGACAGGGCCAGCGGTCATTCAGTACTTC | CASSFRTGPAVIQYF
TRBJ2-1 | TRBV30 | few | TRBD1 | TGTGCCTGGAGTGTCAAGGGGGCGGATGAGCAGTTCTTC | CAWSVKGADEQFF
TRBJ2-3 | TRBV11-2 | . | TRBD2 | TGTGCCAGCAGCTTAGGGACTAGCGGAACAGATACGCAGTATTTT | CASSLGTSGTDTQYF
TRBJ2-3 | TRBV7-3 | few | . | TGTGCCAGCAGCCTGGACAGCGGAGATACGCAGTATTTT | CASSLDSGDTQYF
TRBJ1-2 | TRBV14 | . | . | TGTGCCAGCAGCCAAGAAAACAGGTTCTTCGATGGCTACACCTTC | CASSQENRFFDGYTF
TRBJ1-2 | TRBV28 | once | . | TGTGCCAGCACCGTACGGGGAGTAGGCTATGGCTACACCTTC | CASTVRGVGYGYTF
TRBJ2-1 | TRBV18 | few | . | TGTGCCAGCTCACCAGCGGACTCCTACAATGAGCAGTTCTTC | CASSPADSYNEQFF
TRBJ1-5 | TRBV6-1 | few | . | TGTGCCATCGGCAGGTATAGCAATCAGCCCCAGCATTTT | CAIGRYSNQPQHF
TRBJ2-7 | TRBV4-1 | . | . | TGCGCCAGCGGGCAGGACTACGAGCAGTACTTC | CASGQDYEQYF
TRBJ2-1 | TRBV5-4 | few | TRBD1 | TGTGCCAGCAGCCCAGGGGGCGGCCGCAATGAGCAGTTCTTC | CASSPGGGRNEQFF
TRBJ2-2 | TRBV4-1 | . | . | TGCGCCAGCAGCCAAGAGGCAGTCCCCACCGGGGAGCTGTTTTTT | CASSQEAVPTGELFF
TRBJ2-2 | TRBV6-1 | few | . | TGTGCCAGCGGGGCCGTTTCCCTCCACGGGGAGCTGTTTTTT | CASGAVSLHGELFF
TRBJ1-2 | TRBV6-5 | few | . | TGTGCCAGCAGGCGGACCCAGGGTGTTGGCTACACCTTC | CASRRTQGVGYTF
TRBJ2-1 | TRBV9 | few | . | TGTGCCAGCAGCGTAGGGGAGTTAGTCCTTCGGAATGAGCAGTTCTTC | CASSVGELVLRNEQFF
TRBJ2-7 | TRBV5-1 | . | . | TGCGCCAGCAGCTTTGGGAGATCGGCGCTCGGCGAGCAGTACTTC | CASSFGRSALGEQYF
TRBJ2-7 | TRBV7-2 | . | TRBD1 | TGTGCCAGCAGCTTAGAAGGGACAGGGCCCTACGAGCAGTACTTC | CASSLEGTGPYEQYF
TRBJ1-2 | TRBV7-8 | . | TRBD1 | TGTGCCAGCAGCCGTGGACAGGGGGCTCTCTATGGCTACACCTTC | CASSRGQGALYGYTF
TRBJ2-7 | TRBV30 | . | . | TGTGCCTGGAGTCCCGCCAGGGTCTACGAGCAGTACTTC | CAWSPARVYEQYF
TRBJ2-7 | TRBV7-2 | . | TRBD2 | TGTGCCAGCAGCTTCGGACTAGCGGGAGTCTACGAGCAGTACTTC | CASSFGLAGVYEQYF
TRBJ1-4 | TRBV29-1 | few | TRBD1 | TGCAGAGAGGGACAGGGGGCCGAAAAACTGTTTTTT | CREGQGAEKLFF
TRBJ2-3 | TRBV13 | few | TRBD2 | TGTGCCAGCAGCCTATATCTGGCGGGAGTTCTCTTGGGAGATACGCAGTATTTT | CASSLYLAGVLLGDTQYF